This is a list of T cell receptor beta chains from one sample in a study of shared clonotypes between healthy human individuals. TCRdb's table, derived via immunoSEQ multiplex PCR, lists solely in-frame clones and lacks some. The table shows around 2,100,000 clones, with about 95% occurring only once. The sample was naive CD8+ T cells sorted from blood. These TCRs come from a man aged 18 to 29 in good health. The CDR3 runs from the conserved cysteine through the conserved F or W. D genes are given only for firm matches. A row's size may be missing; if present it is once, few, many or a size class.

abundance,d_gene,v_gene,j_gene,CDR3aa,CDR3nt
NA,TRBD2,TRBV7-9,TRBJ2-5,CASSGLAEREETQYF,TGTGCCAGCAGTGGACTAGCGGAACGAGAAGAGACCCAGTACTTC
NA,NA,TRBV5-6,TRBJ2-7,CASSLGGGREQYF,TGTGCCAGCAGCTTGGGTGGCGGGCGCGAGCAGTACTTC
NA,NA,TRBV27,TRBJ1-2,CASSSGPLGPSTYGYTF,TGTGCCAGCAGTTCCGGCCCACTGGGTCCCTCTACCTATGGCTACACCTTC
NA,NA,TRBV7-9,TRBJ2-7,CASSAAGSRAPYEQYF,TGTGCCAGCAGCGCCGCAGGGTCGCGAGCTCCCTACGAGCAGTACTTC
NA,TRBD2,TRBV5-1,TRBJ2-3,CASSPGLAGVRDTQYF,TGCGCCAGCAGCCCAGGACTAGCGGGAGTTCGAGATACGCAGTATTTT
NA,TRBD1,TRBV6-1,TRBJ2-7,CASSEWVTGISYEQYF,TGTGCCAGCAGTGAATGGGTGACAGGGATCTCCTACGAGCAGTACTTC
NA,NA,TRBV10-3,TRBJ1-1,CATRPTLQSSTEAFF,TGTGCCACTCGCCCCACTTTGCAATCGAGCACTGAAGCTTTCTTT
NA,TRBD2,TRBV14,TRBJ2-7,CASSQASGSSYEQYF,TGTGCCAGCAGCCAAGCTAGCGGGAGCTCCTACGAGCAGTACTTC
NA,TRBD1,TRBV9,TRBJ2-2,CASSRDRGHLRGTGELFF,TGTGCCAGCAGCCGGGACAGGGGTCACCTTAGGGGCACCGGGGAGCTGTTTTTT
NA,TRBD1,TRBV7-2,TRBJ1-6,CASSLAGTGLNNSPLHF,TGTGCCAGCAGCTTAGCGGGGACAGGGCTGAATAATTCACCCCTCCACTTT
NA,NA,TRBV11-2,TRBJ2-2,CASSLNPFVGGPTGELFF,TGTGCCAGCAGCTTAAATCCTTTCGTCGGTGGGCCCACCGGGGAGCTGTTTTTT
NA,NA,TRBV13,TRBJ2-3,CASSLGGALSTDTQYF,TGTGCCAGCAGCTTAGGGGGGGCGCTGAGCACAGATACGCAGTATTTT
NA,NA,TRBV5-4,TRBJ2-7,CASSLFGGSYEQYF,TGTGCCAGCAGCTTGTTTGGGGGGTCCTACGAGCAGTACTTC
NA,NA,TRBV11-1,TRBJ1-1,CASSLWAGSLNTEAFF,TGTGCCAGCAGCTTATGGGCAGGTTCCTTGAACACTGAAGCTTTCTTT
NA,NA,TRBV15,TRBJ1-1,CATSRVPVNTEAFF,TGTGCCACCAGCAGAGTTCCGGTTAACACTGAAGCTTTCTTT
NA,NA,TRBV19,TRBJ1-1,CASSEWNTEAFF,TGTGCCAGTAGTGAATGGAACACTGAAGCTTTCTTT
NA,TRBD2,TRBV11-2,TRBJ2-5,CASTNYPRGGETQYF,TGTGCCAGCACCAACTACCCAAGGGGAGGGGAGACCCAGTACTTC
NA,NA,TRBV27,TRBJ2-3,CASRWGLSLADTQYF,TGTGCCAGCAGATGGGGCCTCTCCCTTGCAGATACGCAGTATTTT
NA,NA,TRBV6-1,TRBJ2-7,CASSVSTSYEQYF,TGTGCCAGCAGTGTCAGCACCTCCTACGAGCAGTACTTC
NA,NA,TRBV27,TRBJ1-3,CASSIRGPLVSGNTIYF,TGTGCCAGCAGTATCAGGGGCCCCTTAGTATCTGGAAACACCATATATTTT
NA,NA,TRBV4-1,TRBJ2-5,CASSQFWSLGETQYF,TGCGCCAGCAGCCAATTTTGGTCGCTCGGAGAGACCCAGTACTTC
NA,TRBD1,TRBV25-1,TRBJ2-1,CASSPGQGYNEQFF,TGTGCCAGCAGCCCGGGACAGGGGTACAATGAGCAGTTCTTC
NA,TRBD2,TRBV19,TRBJ2-1,CASSLPGLAGGLWNEQFF,TGTGCCAGTAGTCTTCCGGGACTAGCGGGAGGGCTATGGAATGAGCAGTTCTTC
NA,NA,TRBV7-6,TRBJ1-4,CASSPSSGHPTNEKLFF,TGTGCCAGCAGCCCAAGTTCGGGGCACCCCACTAATGAAAAACTGTTTTTT
NA,NA,TRBV7-9,TRBJ1-5,CASSLEGDSNQPQHF,TGTGCCAGCAGCTTAGAGGGGGATAGCAATCAGCCCCAGCATTTT
NA,NA,TRBV5-4,TRBJ2-5,CASSLLAEETQYF,TGTGCCAGCAGCTTGCTGGCGGAAGAGACCCAGTACTTC
NA,NA,TRBV27,TRBJ1-2,CASSLSTPGGNYGYTF,TGTGCCAGCAGTTTATCCACCCCCGGTGGGAACTATGGCTACACCTTC
NA,TRBD2,TRBV4-3,TRBJ2-3,CASSMGLAGGDTQYF,TGCGCCAGCTCCATGGGACTAGCGGGAGGAGATACGCAGTATTTT
NA,NA,TRBV9,TRBJ2-2,CASSETPQGDTGELFF,TGTGCCAGCAGCGAGACACCTCAAGGCGACACCGGGGAGCTGTTTTTT
NA,TRBD1,TRBV2,TRBJ2-7,CASETGSYEQYF,TGTGCCAGCGAGACAGGGTCCTACGAGCAGTACTTC
once,NA,TRBV7-9,TRBJ2-7,CASSLGQINYEQYF,TGTGCCAGCAGCTTAGGACAGATAAACTACGAGCAGTACTTC
NA,NA,TRBV7-9,TRBJ2-2,CASSSNVHRVVAGELFF,TGTGCCAGCAGCTCTAACGTTCACAGGGTCGTAGCCGGGGAGCTGTTTTTT
NA,TRBD1,TRBV27,TRBJ1-6,CASSWGTGLTNNSPLHF,TGTGCCAGCAGTTGGGGGACAGGGCTGACGAATAATTCACCCCTCCACTTT
NA,NA,TRBV18,TRBJ2-7,CASSPPLVWQGHYEQYF,TGTGCCAGCTCACCCCCATTAGTGTGGCAGGGCCACTACGAGCAGTACTTC
once,TRBD1,TRBV29-1,TRBJ2-5,CSVEDGTGGGTQYF,TGCAGCGTTGAAGACGGGACAGGGGGTGGGACCCAGTACTTC
NA,NA,TRBV11-2,TRBJ1-4,CASSLGPGITNEKLFF,TGTGCCAGCAGCTTAGGCCCAGGGATCACTAATGAAAAACTGTTTTTT
once,TRBD1,TRBV7-9,TRBJ2-7,CASSRGQSEQYF,TGTGCCAGCTCCCGGGGACAGTCCGAGCAGTACTTC
NA,NA,TRBV27,TRBJ2-5,CASSFSPNQETQYF,TGTGCCAGCAGTTTCTCTCCGAATCAAGAGACCCAGTACTTC
NA,NA,TRBV9,TRBJ2-2,CASSVETGTGELFF,TGTGCCAGCAGCGTAGAAACGGGAACCGGGGAGCTGTTTTTT
NA,NA,TRBV30,TRBJ2-3,CAWSMSGIFPDTQYF,TGTGCCTGGAGTATGTCAGGGATCTTCCCAGATACGCAGTATTTT
NA,NA,TRBV28,TRBJ2-7,CASSAGLTVEQYF,TGTGCCAGCAGTGCGGGACTGACCGTCGAGCAGTACTTC
once,TRBD1,TRBV2,TRBJ2-6,CASSVDRAAGANVLTF,TGTGCCAGCAGCGTAGACAGGGCAGCTGGGGCCAACGTCCTGACTTTC
NA,NA,TRBV7-9,TRBJ1-1,CASLRDSLNTEAFF,TGTGCCAGCTTACGGGACTCCTTGAACACTGAAGCTTTCTTT
once,TRBD1,TRBV27,TRBJ2-7,CASTPATGLLYEQYF,TGTGCCAGCACCCCAGCGACAGGGTTGCTCTACGAGCAGTACTTC
NA,NA,TRBV9,TRBJ1-5,CASSVVPGEPQHF,TGTGCCAGCAGCGTAGTTCCCGGCGAGCCCCAGCATTTT
NA,NA,TRBV20-1,TRBJ2-7,CSGDGIGEQYF,TGCAGTGGCGACGGCATTGGGGAGCAGTACTTC
NA,NA,TRBV9,TRBJ1-1,CASSVGGAGAGEAFF,TGTGCCAGCAGCGTAGGAGGGGCGGGCGCTGGTGAAGCTTTCTTT
NA,NA,TRBV6-5,TRBJ1-1,CASRTARTMNTEAFF,TGTGCCAGCAGGACAGCCCGAACCATGAACACTGAAGCTTTCTTT
NA,TRBD2,TRBV27,TRBJ2-1,CASSFLGTSGSGNEQFF,TGTGCCAGCAGTTTCTTAGGGACTAGCGGGAGCGGGAATGAGCAGTTCTTC
once,NA,TRBV5-1,TRBJ2-5,CASSLRTPQETQYF,TGCGCCAGCAGCCTGCGGACACCCCAAGAGACCCAGTACTTC
NA,TRBD2,TRBV9,TRBJ2-1,CASSFGKGLAGSGEQFF,TGTGCCAGCAGCTTTGGAAAGGGACTAGCGGGATCAGGGGAGCAGTTCTTC
NA,NA,TRBV7-9,TRBJ1-1,CASSLSGATEAFF,TGTGCCAGCAGCTTATCGGGGGCCACTGAAGCTTTCTTT
NA,NA,TRBV15,TRBJ2-2,CATSTVSGELFF,TGTGCCACCAGTACCGTATCCGGGGAGCTGTTTTTT
NA,NA,TRBV11-3,TRBJ2-5,CASSLDRPGGEETQYF,TGTGCCAGCAGCTTAGATCGGCCAGGGGGGGAAGAGACCCAGTACTTC
NA,TRBD2,TRBV7-9,TRBJ2-5,CASSSFGGAGETQYF,TGTGCCAGCAGCTCCTTCGGGGGGGCTGGAGAGACCCAGTACTTC